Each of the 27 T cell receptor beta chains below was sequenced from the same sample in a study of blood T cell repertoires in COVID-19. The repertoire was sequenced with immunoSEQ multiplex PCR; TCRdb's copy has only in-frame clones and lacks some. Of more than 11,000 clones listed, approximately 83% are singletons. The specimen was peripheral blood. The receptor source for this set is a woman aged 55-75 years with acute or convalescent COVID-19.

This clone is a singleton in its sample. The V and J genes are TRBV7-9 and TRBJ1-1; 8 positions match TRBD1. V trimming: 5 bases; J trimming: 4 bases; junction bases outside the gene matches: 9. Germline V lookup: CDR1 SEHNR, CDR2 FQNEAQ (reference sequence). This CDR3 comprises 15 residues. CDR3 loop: CASSISNRGITEAFF. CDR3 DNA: TGTGCCAGCAGCATCTCTAACAGGGGGATCACTGAAGCTTTCTTT.

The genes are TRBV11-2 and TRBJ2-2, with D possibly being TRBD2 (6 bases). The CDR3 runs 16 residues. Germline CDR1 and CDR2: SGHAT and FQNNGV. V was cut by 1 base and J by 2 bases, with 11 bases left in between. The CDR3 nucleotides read TGTGCCAGCAGCTTAGGGAGGGGCAGAAACACCGGGGAGCTGTTTTTT. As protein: CASSLGRGRNTGELFF. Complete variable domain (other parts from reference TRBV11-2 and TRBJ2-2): EAGVAQSPRYKIIEKRQSVAFWCNPISGHATLYWYQQILGQGPKLLIQFQNNGVVDDSQLPKDRFSAERLKGVDSTLKIQPAKLEDSAVYLCASSLGRGRNTGELFFGEGSRLTVL.

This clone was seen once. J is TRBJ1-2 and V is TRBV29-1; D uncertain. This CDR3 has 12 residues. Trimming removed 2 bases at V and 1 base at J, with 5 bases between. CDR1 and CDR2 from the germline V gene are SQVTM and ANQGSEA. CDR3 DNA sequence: TGCAGCGTTGAATCGTTTAACTATGGCTACACCTTC. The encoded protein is CSVESFNYGYTF.

CDR3 amino acids: CASSLSLLSLQGEAFF. CDR3 coding DNA: TGCGCCAGCAGCTTGAGTTTATTGAGTTTGCAGGGGGAAGCTTTCTTT. The V and J genes are TRBV5-1 and TRBJ1-1, with D perhaps matching TRBD1 (6 bases). V shed 1 base and J shed 8 bases, with 21 bases lying between them. The CDR3 covers 16 residues. CDR1 is SGHRS, CDR2 YFSETQ, per germline. The entire variable domain, with the rest obtained from reference TRBV5-1 and TRBJ1-1, is as follows: KAGVTQTPRYLIKTRGQQVTLSCSPISGHRSVSWYQQTPGQGLQFLFEYFSETQRNKGNFPGRFSGRQFSNSRSEMNVSTLELGDSALYLCASSLSLLSLQGEAFFGQGTRLTVV.

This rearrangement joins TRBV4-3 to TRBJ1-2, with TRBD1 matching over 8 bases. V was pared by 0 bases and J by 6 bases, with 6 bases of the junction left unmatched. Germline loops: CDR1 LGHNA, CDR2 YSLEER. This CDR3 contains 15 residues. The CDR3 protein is CASSQDDRGGDGYTF. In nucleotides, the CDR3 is TGCGCCAGCAGCCAAGACGACAGGGGCGGCGATGGCTACACCTTC.

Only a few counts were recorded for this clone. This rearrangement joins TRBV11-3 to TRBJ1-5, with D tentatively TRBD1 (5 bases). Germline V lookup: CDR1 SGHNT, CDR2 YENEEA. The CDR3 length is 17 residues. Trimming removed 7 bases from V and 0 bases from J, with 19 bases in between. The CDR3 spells CASTPRGGFDSNQPQHF. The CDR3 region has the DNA TGTGCCAGCACCCCTAGGGGCGGATTCGATAGCAATCAGCCCCAGCATTTT.

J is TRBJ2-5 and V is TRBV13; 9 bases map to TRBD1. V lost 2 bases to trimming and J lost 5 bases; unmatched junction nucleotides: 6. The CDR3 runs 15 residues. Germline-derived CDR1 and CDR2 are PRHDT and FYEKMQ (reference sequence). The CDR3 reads CASSLLPGQGETQYF. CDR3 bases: TGTGCCAGCAGCTTACTTCCGGGACAGGGTGAGACCCAGTACTTC.

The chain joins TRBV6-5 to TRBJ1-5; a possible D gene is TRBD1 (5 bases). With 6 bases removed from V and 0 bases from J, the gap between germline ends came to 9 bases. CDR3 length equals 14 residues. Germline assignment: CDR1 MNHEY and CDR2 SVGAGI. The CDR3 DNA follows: TGTGCCAGCAGAGGACACCTTAGCAATCAGCCCCAGCATTTT. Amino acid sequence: CASRGHLSNQPQHF.

This chain's CDR3 is CASSLSPGLAVTNEQFF. The CDR3 DNA reads as TGCGCCAGCAGCTTAAGTCCGGGACTAGCGGTAACTAATGAGCAGTTCTTC. The genes are TRBV5-1 and TRBJ2-1; 11 bases align to TRBD2. The CDR3 is made up of 17 amino acids. In germline, CDR1 is SGHRS, CDR2 YFSETQ. Losses at the gene ends were 2 bases for V and 7 bases for J; bases not matched to a gene: 11. The whole variable domain, remainder taken from reference TRBV5-1 and TRBJ2-1, is KAGVTQTPRYLIKTRGQQVTLSCSPISGHRSVSWYQQTPGQGLQFLFEYFSETQRNKGNFPGRFSGRQFSNSRSEMNVSTLELGDSALYLCASSLSPGLAVTNEQFFGPGTRLTVL.

This chain's CDR3 is CSVETGTGSYNEQFF. CDR3 bases: TGCAGCGTGGAGACCGGGACAGGGTCCTACAATGAGCAGTTCTTC. The chain has TRBV29-1 and TRBJ2-1, with 9 bases fitting TRBD1. The CDR3 contains 15 residues. The trim removed 6 bases at V and 1 base at J, leaving 7 bases unmatched. From germline, CDR1 is SQVTM and CDR2 ANQGSEA.

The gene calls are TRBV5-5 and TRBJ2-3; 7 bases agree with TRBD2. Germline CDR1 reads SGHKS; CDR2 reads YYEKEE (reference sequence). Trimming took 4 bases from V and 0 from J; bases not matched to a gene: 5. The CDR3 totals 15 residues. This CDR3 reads CASSLSLASTDTQYF. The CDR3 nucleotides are TGTGCCAGCAGCCTATCACTAGCGAGCACAGATACGCAGTATTTT.

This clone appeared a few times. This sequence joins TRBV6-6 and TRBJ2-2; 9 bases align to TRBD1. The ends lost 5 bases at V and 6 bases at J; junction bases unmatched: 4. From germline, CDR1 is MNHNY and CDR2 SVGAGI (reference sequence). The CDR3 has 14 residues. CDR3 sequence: CASSGTGQAGELFF. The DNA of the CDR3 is TGTGCCAGCAGTGGGACAGGGCAGGCCGGGGAGCTGTTTTTT.

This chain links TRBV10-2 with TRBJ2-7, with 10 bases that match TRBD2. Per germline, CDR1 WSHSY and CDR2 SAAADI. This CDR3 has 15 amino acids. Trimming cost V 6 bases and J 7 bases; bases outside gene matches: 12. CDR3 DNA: TGCGCCAGCAGCCTCACTAGCGGGGAATACGGGGAGCAGTACTTC. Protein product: CASSLTSGEYGEQYF.

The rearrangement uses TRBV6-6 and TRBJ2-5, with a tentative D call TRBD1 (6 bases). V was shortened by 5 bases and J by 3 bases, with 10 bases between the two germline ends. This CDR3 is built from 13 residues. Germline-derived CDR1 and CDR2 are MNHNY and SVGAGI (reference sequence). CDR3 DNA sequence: TGTGCCAGCAGTCGCAGGACAGAAGAGACCCAGTACTTC. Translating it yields CASSRRTEETQYF.

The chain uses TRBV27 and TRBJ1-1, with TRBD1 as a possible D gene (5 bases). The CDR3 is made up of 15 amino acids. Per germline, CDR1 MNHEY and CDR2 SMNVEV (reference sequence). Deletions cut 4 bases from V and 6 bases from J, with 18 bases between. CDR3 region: CASSSRGGGFSEAFF. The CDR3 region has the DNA TGTGCCAGCAGTTCCCGCGGGGGGGGGTTCTCTGAAGCTTTCTTT.

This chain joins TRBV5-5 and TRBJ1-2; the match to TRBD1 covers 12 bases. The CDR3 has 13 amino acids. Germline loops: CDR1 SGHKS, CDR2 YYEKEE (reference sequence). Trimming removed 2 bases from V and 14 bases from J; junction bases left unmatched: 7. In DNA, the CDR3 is TGTGCCAGCAGCTTTCCCGGGACAGGGGGCGTGACCTTC. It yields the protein CASSFPGTGGVTF. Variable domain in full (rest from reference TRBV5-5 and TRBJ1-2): DAGVTQSPTHLIKTRGQQVTLRCSPISGHKSVSWYQQVLGQGPQFIFQYYEKEERGRGNFPDRFSARQFPNYSSELNVNALLLGDSALYLCASSFPGTGGVTFGSGTRLTVV.

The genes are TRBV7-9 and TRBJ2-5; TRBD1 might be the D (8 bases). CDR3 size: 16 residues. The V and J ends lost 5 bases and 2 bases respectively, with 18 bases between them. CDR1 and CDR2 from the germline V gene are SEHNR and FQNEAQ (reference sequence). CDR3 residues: CASSPRQGRAQETQYF. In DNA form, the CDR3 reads TGTGCCAGCAGCCCCCGACAGGGGAGGGCTCAAGAGACCCAGTACTTC.

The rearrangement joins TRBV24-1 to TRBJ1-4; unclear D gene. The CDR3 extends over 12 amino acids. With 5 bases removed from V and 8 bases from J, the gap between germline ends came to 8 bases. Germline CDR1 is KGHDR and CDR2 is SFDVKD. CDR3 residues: CATSGSGEKLFF. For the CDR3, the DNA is TGTGCCACCAGTGGAAGCGGAGAAAAACTGTTTTTT.

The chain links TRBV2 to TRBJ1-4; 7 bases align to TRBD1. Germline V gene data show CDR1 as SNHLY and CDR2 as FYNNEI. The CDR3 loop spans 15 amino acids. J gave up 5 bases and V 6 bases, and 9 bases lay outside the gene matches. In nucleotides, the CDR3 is TGTGCCAGCAGAGGGACAGTCCCGCAAAATGAAAAACTGTTTTTT. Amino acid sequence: CASRGTVPQNEKLFF.

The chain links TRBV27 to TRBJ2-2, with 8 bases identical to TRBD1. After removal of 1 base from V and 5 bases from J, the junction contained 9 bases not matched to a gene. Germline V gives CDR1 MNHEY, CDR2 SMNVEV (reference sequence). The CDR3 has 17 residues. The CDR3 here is CASSLYSRQGRTGELFF. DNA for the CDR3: TGTGCCAGCAGTTTATATTCGAGACAGGGGCGAACCGGGGAGCTGTTTTTT.

Here the CDR3 DNA reads TGTGCCAGTAGTCCTAGCGGAGAGCAGTTCTTC. Amino acid sequence: CASSPSGEQFF. The J gene is TRBJ2-1, the V gene TRBV19; TRBD2 matches 7 bases. V was pared by 5 bases and J by 10 bases, with 2 bases of the junction left unmatched. CDR1 is LNHDA and CDR2 is SQIVND in the germline V gene (reference sequence). This CDR3 comprises 11 residues.

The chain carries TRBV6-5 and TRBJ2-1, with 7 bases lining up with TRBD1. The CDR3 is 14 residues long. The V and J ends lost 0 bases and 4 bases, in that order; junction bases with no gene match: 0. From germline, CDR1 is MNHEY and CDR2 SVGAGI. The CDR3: CASSYSTGYNEQFF. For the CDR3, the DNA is TGTGCCAGCAGTTACTCGACAGGGTACAATGAGCAGTTCTTC.

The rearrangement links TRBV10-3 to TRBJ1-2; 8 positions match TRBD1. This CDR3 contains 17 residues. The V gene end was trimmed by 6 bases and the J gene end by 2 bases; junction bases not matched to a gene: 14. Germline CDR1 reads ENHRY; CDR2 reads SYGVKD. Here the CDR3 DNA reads TGTGCCATCAGGACCCCGGGACAGGAGCTGCAAAACTATGGCTACACCTTC. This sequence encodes CAIRTPGQELQNYGYTF.

CDR3 sequence (DNA): TGTGCCAGCAGTTTCACAGGGGGCGGGTGGAACACTGAAGCTTTCTTT. It is translated as CASSFTGGGWNTEAFF. The V gene is TRBV28, the J gene TRBJ1-1, with 9 nucleotides matching TRBD1. CDR3 size: 16 residues. In germline, CDR1 is MDHEN, CDR2 SYDVKM. The J segment lost 1 base and the V segment lost 3 bases, leaving 6 bases of the junction unmatched.

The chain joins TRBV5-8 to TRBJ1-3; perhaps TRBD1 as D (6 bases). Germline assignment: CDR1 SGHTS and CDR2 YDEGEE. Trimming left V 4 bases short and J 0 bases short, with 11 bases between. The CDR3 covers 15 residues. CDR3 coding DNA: TGTGCCAGCAGCGGGAGGGACACCTCTGGAAACACCATATATTTT. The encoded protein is CASSGRDTSGNTIYF.

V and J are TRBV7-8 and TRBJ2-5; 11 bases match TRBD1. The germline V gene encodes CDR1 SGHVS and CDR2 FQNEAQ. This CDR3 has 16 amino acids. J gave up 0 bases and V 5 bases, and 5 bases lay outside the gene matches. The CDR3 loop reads CASSQRDRGYQETQYF. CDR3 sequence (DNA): TGTGCCAGCAGCCAACGGGACAGGGGGTACCAAGAGACCCAGTACTTC.

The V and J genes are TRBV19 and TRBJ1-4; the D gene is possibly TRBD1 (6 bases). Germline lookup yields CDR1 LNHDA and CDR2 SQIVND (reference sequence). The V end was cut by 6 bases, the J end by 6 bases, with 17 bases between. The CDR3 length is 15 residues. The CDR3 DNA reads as TGTGCCAGTAGAGACTTACAGGGACGGCATGAAAAACTGTTTTTT. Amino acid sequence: CASRDLQGRHEKLFF.